The 26 T cell receptor beta chains given below trace back to one sample, sequenced in a study of blood T cell repertoires in COVID-19. Repertoires were generated with immunoSEQ multiplex PCR, while TCRdb's copy carries only in-frame clones and drops some. This table holds roughly 150,000 clones, around 79% found once. The sample consisted of peripheral blood. These receptors originate from a woman aged 55-69 years with COVID-19, enrolled during active disease.

The chain has TRBV7-2 and TRBJ2-3, with no clear D. The CDR3 has 13 amino acids. Germline lookup yields CDR1 SGHTA and CDR2 FQGNSA. V was pared by 5 bases and J by 3 bases, with 9 bases between. Here the CDR3 DNA reads TGTGCCAGCAGCGTTGACTGGACAGATACGCAGTATTTT. This encodes CASSVDWTDTQYF. The entire variable domain, with the rest obtained from reference TRBV7-2 and TRBJ2-3, is as follows: GAGVSQSPSNKVTEKGKDVELRCDPISGHTALYWYRQSLGQGLEFLIYFQGNSAPDKSGLPSDRFSAERTGGSVSTLTIQRTQQEDSAVYLCASSVDWTDTQYFGPGTRLTVL.

This clone appeared a single time. The CDR3 protein is CASSTLAGVGTDTQYF. CDR3 bases: TGTGCCAGCAGTACACTAGCGGGAGTAGGTACAGATACGCAGTATTTT. The chain is built from TRBV6-2 or TRBV6-3 and TRBJ2-3, with TRBD2 matching over 11 bases. CDR3 size: 16 residues. V shed 5 bases, J shed 3 bases, and the junction held 7 bases outside the gene matches. Germline values: CDR1 MNHEY, CDR2 SVGEGT.

The chain carries TRBV5-1 and TRBJ2-1; the match to TRBD2 covers 15 bases. Germline V gives CDR1 SGHRS, CDR2 YFSETQ. CDR3 size: 18 residues. The J segment lost 5 bases and the V segment lost 0 bases, leaving 6 bases of the junction unmatched. The DNA for the CDR3 is TGCGCCAGCAGCTTGGGCGGGACTAGCGGGGGGCGAAACAATGAGCAGTTCTTC. This translates into CASSLGGTSGGRNNEQFF. Together with reference TRBV5-1 and TRBJ2-1, the CDR3 gives the full variable domain: KAGVTQTPRYLIKTRGQQVTLSCSPISGHRSVSWYQQTPGQGLQFLFEYFSETQRNKGNFPGRFSGRQFSNSRSEMNVSTLELGDSALYLCASSLGGTSGGRNNEQFFGPGTRLTVL.

The chain has TRBV2 and TRBJ2-1; 7 nucleotides align to TRBD2. V trimming: 4 bases; J trimming: 5 bases; junction bases outside the gene matches: 2. CDR1 is SNHLY and CDR2 is FYNNEI in the germline V gene. The CDR3 extends over 13 amino acids. The CDR3 here is CASSAAGDNEQFF. Here the CDR3 DNA reads TGTGCCAGCAGTGCTGCGGGAGACAATGAGCAGTTCTTC. The whole variable domain, filled in from reference TRBV2 and TRBJ2-1, reads EPEVTQTPSHQVTQMGQEVILRCVPISNHLYFYWYRQILGQKVEFLVSFYNNEISEKSEIFDDQFSVERPDGSNFTLKIRSTKLEDSAMYFCASSAAGDNEQFFGPGTRLTVL.

J is TRBJ2-3 and V is TRBV3-1 (or the pseudogene TRBV3-2), with no clear D. Trimming stripped 0 bases from V and 6 bases from J, with 19 bases between. This CDR3 spans 17 amino acids. Germline V gene lookup returns CDR1 LGHDT and CDR2 YNNKEL (reference sequence). CDR3 residues: CASSQDGPTPYTDTQYF. As DNA, the CDR3 is TGTGCCAGCAGCCAAGACGGCCCGACTCCTTATACGGATACGCAGTATTTT.

The J gene is TRBJ2-7, the V gene TRBV6-6; 7 positions agree with TRBD2. This CDR3 spans 14 amino acids. The trim removed 1 base at V and 7 bases at J, leaving 7 bases unmatched. The germline V gene has CDR1 MNHNY and CDR2 SVGAGI (reference sequence). This chain's CDR3 is CASSYWAGVEEQYF. CDR3 DNA: TGTGCCAGCAGTTACTGGGCGGGAGTTGAAGAGCAGTACTTC.

The chain links TRBV7-9 to TRBJ2-7, with 10 bases aligning to TRBD1. The V and J ends lost 5 bases and 4 bases, in that order; junction bases with no gene match: 11. Per germline, CDR1 SEHNR and CDR2 FQNEAQ (reference sequence). The CDR3 has 16 residues. The CDR3 protein is CASSKSGTGATYEQYV. The CDR3 DNA reads as TGTGCCAGCAGCAAGTCCGGGACAGGGGCTACATACGAGCAGTACGTC.

Only one count was recorded for this clone. This chain connects TRBV28 to TRBJ1-1; D remains ambiguous. CDR1 is MDHEN, CDR2 SYDVKM, per germline. Trimming cost V 5 bases and J 8 bases, with 15 bases left between them. The CDR3 sequence is 13 residues long. The chain's CDR3 is CASSLSLWQEAFF. CDR3 bases: TGTGCCAGCAGTCTTTCTCTGTGGCAAGAAGCTTTCTTT. Drawing the rest from reference TRBV28 and TRBJ1-1, the complete variable domain is DVKVTQSSRYLVKRTGEKVFLECVQDMDHENMFWYRQDPGLGLRLIYFSYDVKMKEKGDIPEGYSVSREKKERFSLILESASTNQTSMYLCASSLSLWQEAFFGQGTRLTVV.

The rearrangement joins TRBV27 to TRBJ2-5; perhaps TRBD2 as D (5 bases). V was pared by 8 bases and J by 7 bases, with 11 bases between. This CDR3 has 11 residues. Germline CDR1 and CDR2: MNHEY and SMNVEV (reference sequence). The CDR3 sequence: CASGASGTQYF. The CDR3 DNA is TGTGCCAGCGGAGCCAGCGGGACCCAGTACTTC.

About this clone itself: The identical CDR3 is also encoded by other nucleotide sequences in the sample. This chain connects TRBV19 to TRBJ1-1; D might be TRBD1 (6 bases). CDR3 length: 13 amino acids. Per germline, CDR1 LNHDA and CDR2 SQIVND (reference sequence). The V end was cut by 3 bases, the J end by 3 bases, with 8 bases between. The CDR3 nucleotides read TGTGCCAGTAGTATCAAGGGGGACACTGAAGCTTTCTTT. Protein sequence: CASSIKGDTEAFF.

The chain has TRBV29-1 and TRBJ2-3; the D gene is possibly TRBD1 (6 bases). The germline V and J ends were trimmed by 6 bases and 0 bases, with 10 bases remaining between them. This CDR3 has 13 amino acids. Germline V gene sequence: CDR1 SQVTM, CDR2 ANQGSEA. CDR3: CSVTGPSTDTQYF. CDR3 coding DNA: TGCAGCGTCACAGGGCCTAGCACAGATACGCAGTATTTT.

The genes are TRBV6-1 and TRBJ1-5, with 10 bases aligning to TRBD1. Germline assignment: CDR1 MNHNS and CDR2 SASEGT. The CDR3 length is 18 residues. V trimming: 2 bases; J trimming: 3 bases; junction bases outside the gene matches: 10. CDR3 amino acids: CASSEYPPGQGPNQPQHF. CDR3 nucleotide sequence: TGTGCCAGCAGTGAATACCCCCCGGGACAGGGGCCCAATCAGCCCCAGCATTTT.

The V and J genes are TRBV28 and TRBJ1-3; D is perhaps TRBD1 (6 bases). Trimming took off 3 bases at V and 2 bases at J, with 8 bases between the two ends. This CDR3 is 14 amino acids long. CDR1 MDHEN and CDR2 SYDVKM come from the germline V gene. The CDR3 sequence is CASSFRGAGNTIYF. The CDR3 DNA sequence: TGTGCCAGCAGTTTCAGGGGCGCTGGAAACACCATATATTTT.

This chain joins TRBV4-3 and TRBJ2-1; TRBD2 aligns across 8 bases. V was pared by 1 base and J by 6 bases, with 8 bases of the junction left unmatched. Germline CDR1 is LGHNA and CDR2 is YSLEER. There are 16 residues in the CDR3. CDR3 coding DNA: TGCGCCAGCAGCCAAGTAGGTAGCGGGAACTTCAATGAGCAGTTCTTC. Protein product: CASSQVGSGNFNEQFF.

The rearrangement uses TRBV6-4 and TRBJ2-4; 7 positions agree with TRBD1. V trimming: 4 bases; J trimming: 8 bases; junction bases outside the gene matches: 11. This CDR3 region has 15 residues. Germline V CDR1 and CDR2: MRHNA, SNTAGT. CDR3 sequence reads: CASSATTGVGDIQYF. The CDR3 bases are TGTGCCAGCAGTGCTACTACAGGGGTAGGAGACATTCAGTACTTC.

The J gene is TRBJ1-1, the V gene TRBV29-1; possibly TRBD1 for D (6 bases). The ends were cut back, 7 bases at V and 4 bases at J, with 13 bases in the middle. The CDR3 contains 12 residues. CDR1 SQVTM and CDR2 ANQGSEA come from the germline V gene. For the CDR3, the DNA is TGCAGCGCTTCGAAAGGGGGCACTGAAGCTTTCTTT. Protein sequence: CSASKGGTEAFF.

This sequence joins TRBV7-6 and TRBJ2-3, with 12 bases aligning to TRBD2. Trimming cost V 0 bases and J 3 bases; bases outside gene matches: 1. CDR1 is SGHVS and CDR2 is FNYEAQ in the germline V gene. This CDR3 is built from 16 residues. The CDR3 DNA follows: TGTGCCAGCAGCTTAGCTACTAGCGGGGGGACAGATACGCAGTATTTT. It translates to CASSLATSGGTDTQYF.

The chain links TRBV29-1 to TRBJ2-7; TRBD1 agrees at 11 bases. Germline V CDR1 and CDR2: SQVTM, ANQGSEA. The length of the CDR3 is 14 residues. Trimming cost V 4 bases and J 3 bases; bases outside gene matches: 5. CDR3 sequence reads: CSVGRGTGGYEQYF. The DNA of the CDR3 is TGCAGCGTTGGTAGGGGGACAGGGGGCTACGAGCAGTACTTC.

The chain joins TRBV6-2 or TRBV6-3 to TRBJ2-7; 16 positions agree with TRBD2. CDR1 and CDR2 (germline): MNHEY, SVGEGT. The junction had 14 bases not matched to a gene; V was cut back by 4 bases and J by 5 bases. CDR3 length: 19 amino acids. CDR3 region: CASSFNSLGLAGGPDEQYF. Here the CDR3 DNA reads TGTGCCAGCAGTTTCAACAGCCTGGGACTAGCGGGAGGGCCCGACGAGCAGTACTTC.

The chain couples TRBV2 to TRBJ2-7, with TRBD1 as a possible D gene (5 bases). CDR1 and CDR2 from the germline V gene are SNHLY and FYNNEI. The CDR3 is made up of 14 amino acids. The germline V and J ends were trimmed by 6 bases and 0 bases, with 12 bases remaining between them. CDR3 loop: CASSQDISSYEQYF. DNA for the CDR3: TGTGCCAGCAGCCAGGACATCAGCTCCTACGAGCAGTACTTC.

This chain joins TRBV18 and TRBJ1-4, with no clear D. Trimming shortened V by 3 bases and J by 1 base, and 21 bases separated the two germline ends. The CDR3 is 19 residues long. From germline, CDR1 is KGHSH and CDR2 LQKENI. The CDR3 DNA reads as TGTGCCAGCTCACCGGATGGCGTAGGAGGTTTTCGAACTAATGAAAAACTGTTTTTT. It encodes CASSPDGVGGFRTNEKLFF.

A word on this clone: A read error may account for a junction end that differs from germline. The chain joins TRBV19 to TRBJ1-3; the D is unclear. This CDR3 contains 13 residues. Per germline, CDR1 LNHDA and CDR2 SQIVND (reference sequence). CDR3 region: CASSSTRTDRSLF. The CDR3 DNA follows: TGTGCCAGTAGTTCCACTAGGACGGACCGGAGCCTATTT.

This clone was picked up one time. The genes are TRBV5-1 and TRBJ2-4; 12 bases fit TRBD2. The CDR3 is 17 residues long. The V and J ends lost 0 bases and 8 bases, in that order; junction bases with no gene match: 9. Germline V gives CDR1 SGHRS, CDR2 YFSETQ. The CDR3 here is CASSLVRLAGVEDIQYF. The DNA for the CDR3 is TGCGCCAGCAGCTTGGTTCGACTAGCGGGGGTTGAGGACATTCAGTACTTC.

The chain is built from TRBV6-6 and TRBJ2-4; TRBD1 aligns across 7 bases. This CDR3 contains 18 residues. CDR1 and CDR2 from the germline V gene are MNHNY and SVGAGI (reference sequence). V lost 5 bases, J lost 0 bases, and 13 bases stayed unmatched. The CDR3 spells CASSRSRQGSLAKNIQYF. In nucleotides, the CDR3 is TGTGCCAGCAGTCGGTCAAGACAGGGAAGCTTAGCCAAAAACATTCAGTACTTC.

The table lists this clone with many counts. J is TRBJ1-5 and V is TRBV5-1, with no clear D. This CDR3 has 14 residues. Per the germline V gene, CDR1 is SGHRS and CDR2 is YFSETQ. V dropped 5 bases and J dropped 5 bases, with 14 bases sitting between them. The CDR3 DNA follows: TGCGCCAGCAGTTACCTTTCCGGGGATCAGCCCCAGCATTTT. Protein sequence: CASSYLSGDQPQHF.

The chain combines TRBV28 with TRBJ2-7, with D possibly matching TRBD1 (6 bases). The V gene's germline CDR1 is MDHEN and CDR2 SYDVKM. The CDR3 is 17 residues long. V dropped 1 base and J dropped 0 bases, with 16 bases sitting between them. Written as DNA, the CDR3 is TGTGCCAGCAGTTTATCCCCCTCGGACAGACACTCCTACGAGCAGTACTTC. Translating it yields CASSLSPSDRHSYEQYF. Complete variable domain (other parts from reference TRBV28 and TRBJ2-7): DVKVTQSSRYLVKRTGEKVFLECVQDMDHENMFWYRQDPGLGLRLIYFSYDVKMKEKGDIPEGYSVSREKKERFSLILESASTNQTSMYLCASSLSPSDRHSYEQYFGPGTRLTVT.